The clone carrying this TCR beta chain was seen only once. Its target is not known. Each replicate PCR on the sorted subsets used around 200 ng DNA (around 30,000 T cell genomes). Assay: immunoSEQ multiplex PCR; the TCRdb copy retains only in-frame clones and omits some. The data show about 2.3 million clones, over 85% seen once. Germline CDR1 reads SGHTA; CDR2 reads FQGTGA. The CDR3 is 17 residues long. V lost 2 bases and J lost 3; bases outside the gene matches: 6. All donors were healthy HIV-negative adults lacking recent acute infections or vaccinations. This entry belongs to a study of shared clonotypes between healthy human individuals. The study's findings and limits: For naive CD4 cells, 4% to 5% of clonotypes were shared across a handful of donors. Rarefaction gave evidence that sorted-subset sequencing remained incomplete despite large depth.

The sequence was obtained from a man aged 18 to 35 in good health. Some clones in this sample may be carry-over from other donors' samples. Material for sequencing was naive CD4+ T cells from PBMCs. Described subset: CD45RA+ positively selected. The gene calls are TRBV7-3 and TRBJ2-6; TRBD1 matches 8 bases. CDR3 residues: CASSLARTGRGANVLTF. Written as DNA, the CDR3 is TGTGCCAGCAGCTTAGCACGGACAGGGCGTGGGGCCAACGTCCTGACTTTC.